Listed here are 14 T cell receptor beta chains from one sample, sequenced in a study of cytomegalovirus exposure and HLA in healthy donors (dated by TCRdb to about 2017). Libraries were built with the immunoSEQ multiplex PCR assay. A mixture of 60 forward primers for TCR Vbeta segments and 13 reverse primers for TCR Jbeta segments was used in the multiplex PCR. Drawn from immuneACCESS, this table holds only the in-frame rearrangements with V and J called that TCRdb kept. Clones are partly lost; checked studies trace under half to an unresolved V gene and leave the rest unexplained. Across this sample there are 80,000 to 95,000 clones, with roughly 77% seen only once. The leading ten clones occupy approximately 14% of the sample. Sequencing was performed on PBMCs. Receptors originate from a woman in her thirties or forties in good health and CMV-seropositive.

The chain employs TRBV7-2 and TRBJ2-5, with unresolved D. The V and J ends lost 1 base and 5 bases respectively, with 5 bases between them. This CDR3 has 12 residues. Germline CDR1 and CDR2: SGHTA and FQGNSA. CDR3 amino acids: CASSLVLETQYF. In DNA, the CDR3 is TGTGCCAGCAGCTTAGTACTGGAGACCCAGTACTTC.

This clone showed up just a few times. The chain links TRBV4-2 to TRBJ2-2; D gene uncertain. Trimming cost V 3 bases and J 5 bases, with 13 bases left between them. The CDR3 runs 15 residues. CDR1 is LGHNA, CDR2 YNFKEQ, per germline. The CDR3 DNA is TGTGCCAGCAGCCATCTTGAGATTCAAACCGGGGAGCTGTTTTTT. Translating gives CASSHLEIQTGELFF.

The chain links TRBV9 to TRBJ2-7; tentatively, D is TRBD2 (6 bases). The CDR3 has 14 amino acids. Between the trimmed V and J ends, which lost 4 bases and 4 bases, there was a span of 15 bases. The germline gives CDR1 SGDLS, CDR2 YYNGEE. In DNA form, the CDR3 reads TGTGCCAGCAGCCCGTCTCCGGCGGGGTACGAGCAGTACTTC. It yields the protein CASSPSPAGYEQYF.

This chain links TRBV7-9 with TRBJ1-5; 8 nucleotides match TRBD1. The CDR3 contains 15 residues. CDR1 is SEHNR and CDR2 is FQNEAQ in the germline V gene (reference sequence). Trimming cost V 5 bases and J 5 bases; bases outside gene matches: 8. Written as DNA, the CDR3 is TGTGCCAGCAGCGATGGGACAGGTTCTCATCAGCCCCAGCATTTT. It yields the protein CASSDGTGSHQPQHF.

This clone has more than one count but fewer than ten. The chain uses TRBV9 and TRBJ2-2; 12 bases fit TRBD1. V shed 7 bases and J 8 bases; nucleotides not matched to a gene: 6. There are 14 residues in the CDR3. Per the germline V gene, CDR1 is SGDLS and CDR2 is YYNGEE. In DNA, the CDR3 is TGTGCCAGCGGGGGACAGGGGGCGCTTGGGGAGCTGTTTTTT. Translating it yields CASGGQGALGELFF.

The chain is built from TRBV7-9 and TRBJ2-7; D may be TRBD1 (6 bases). Germline V gene data show CDR1 as SEHNR and CDR2 as FQNEAQ (reference sequence). This CDR3 is 16 amino acids long. Trimming took off 7 bases at V and 4 bases at J, with 23 bases between the two ends. The DNA for the CDR3 is TGTGCCAGCACCCAGATCGTGGGGGCCCCCCCTTACGAGCAGTACTTC. Translating it yields CASTQIVGAPPYEQYF. Using reference TRBV7-9 and TRBJ2-7 for the parts outside the CDR3, the full variable domain is DTGVSQNPRHKITKRGQNVTFRCDPISEHNRLYWYRQTLGQGPEFLTYFQNEAQLEKSRLLSDRFSAERPKGSFSTLEIQRTEQGDSAMYLCASTQIVGAPPYEQYFGPGTRLTVT.

There are a few counts of this clone. V and J are TRBV19 and TRBJ2-7, with a tentative D call TRBD2 (5 bases). The CDR3 spans 14 residues. Between the trimmed V and J ends, which lost 7 bases and 3 bases, there was a span of 16 bases. The germline V gene has CDR1 LNHDA and CDR2 SQIVND (reference sequence). CDR3 nucleotide sequence: TGTGCCAGTAAACCCGGACCCGGGAACTACGAGCAGTACTTC. This encodes CASKPGPGNYEQYF.

V usage is TRBV7-9 and J usage is TRBJ2-5; a possible D gene is TRBD2 (6 bases). The DNA end is a closer match to TRBJ2-7, so the J assignment may be wrong. The CDR3 totals 16 residues. The germline gives CDR1 SEHNR, CDR2 FQNEAQ (reference sequence). In DNA, the CDR3 is TGTGCCAGCAGCGGCACCGGGACTCAAATCTCCTACGAGCAGTACTTC. The encoded protein is CASSGTGTQISYEQYF.

The gene calls are TRBV9 and TRBJ2-2; TRBD2 matches 14 bases. Per germline, CDR1 SGDLS and CDR2 YYNGEE. CDR3 length: 19 amino acids. With V trimmed by 6 bases and J by 1 base, 11 bases remained unmatched. CDR3 bases: TGTGCCAGCAACCTGGGACTAGCGGGGGCGAACCTGAACACCGGGGAGCTGTTTTTT. Encoded protein: CASNLGLAGANLNTGELFF.

The chain recombines TRBV4-2 with TRBJ1-2; a possible D gene is TRBD1 (6 bases). With 2 bases removed from V and 3 bases from J, the gap between germline ends came to 22 bases. The germline gives CDR1 LGHNA, CDR2 YNFKEQ. The CDR3 consists of 18 residues. The CDR3 DNA is TGTGCCAGCAGCCAAAAAATCACTAACGGACAGTTCGACTATGGCTACACCTTC. This encodes CASSQKITNGQFDYGYTF.

J is TRBJ2-3 and V is TRBV2, with 8 bases matching TRBD2. The CDR3 extends over 17 amino acids. The trim removed 10 bases at V and 0 bases at J, leaving 15 bases unmatched. CDR1 SNHLY and CDR2 FYNNEI come from the germline V gene. The CDR3 region is CATLPLTSGDSTDTQYF. DNA for the CDR3: TGTGCCACCCTTCCCCTCACTAGCGGAGATAGCACAGATACGCAGTATTTT.

This sequence joins TRBV19 and TRBJ1-3, with 7 nucleotides matching TRBD1. CDR3 length equals 16 residues. Germline-derived CDR1 and CDR2 are LNHDA and SQIVND (reference sequence). With 6 bases clipped from V and 0 bases from J, the junction kept 8 bases outside the gene matches. This CDR3 reads CASRIGQDLSGNTIYF. The CDR3 DNA reads as TGTGCCAGTAGGATCGGACAGGACCTCTCTGGAAACACCATATATTTT.

The chain employs TRBV21-1 and TRBJ1-1; the table's D gene call, TRBD1, was not cross checked with the DNA. TRBV21-1 is a pseudogene. This CDR3 contains 17 residues. CDR3 sequence: CASSKVTTGEKNTEAFF. CDR3 bases: TGTGCCAGCAGCAAAGTAACGACAGGGGAGAAAAACACTGAAGCTTTCTTT.

The chain combines TRBV29-1 with TRBJ1-1; D uncertain. The CDR3 covers 14 residues. Germline V lookup: CDR1 SQVTM, CDR2 ANQGSEA. The V gene lost 4 bases and the J gene lost 5 bases, with 17 bases spanning the gap. CDR3 sequence (DNA): TGCAGCGTTGTAAAGAATGGTCGGAGGACTGAAGCTTTCTTT. It codes for CSVVKNGRRTEAFF.